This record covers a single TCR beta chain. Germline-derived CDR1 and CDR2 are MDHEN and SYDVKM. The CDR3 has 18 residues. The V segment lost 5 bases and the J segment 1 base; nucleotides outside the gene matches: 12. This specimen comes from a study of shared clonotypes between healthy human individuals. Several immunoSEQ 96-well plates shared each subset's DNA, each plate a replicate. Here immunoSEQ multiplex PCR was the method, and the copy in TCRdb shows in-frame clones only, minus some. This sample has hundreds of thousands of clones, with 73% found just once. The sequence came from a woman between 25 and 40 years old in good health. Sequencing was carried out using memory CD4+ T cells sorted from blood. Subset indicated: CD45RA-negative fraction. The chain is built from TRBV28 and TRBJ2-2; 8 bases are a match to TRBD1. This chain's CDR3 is CASSPNRWTGQNTGELFF. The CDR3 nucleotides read TGTGCCAGCAGTCCAAACCGCTGGACAGGGCAGAACACCGGGGAGCTGTTTTTT.